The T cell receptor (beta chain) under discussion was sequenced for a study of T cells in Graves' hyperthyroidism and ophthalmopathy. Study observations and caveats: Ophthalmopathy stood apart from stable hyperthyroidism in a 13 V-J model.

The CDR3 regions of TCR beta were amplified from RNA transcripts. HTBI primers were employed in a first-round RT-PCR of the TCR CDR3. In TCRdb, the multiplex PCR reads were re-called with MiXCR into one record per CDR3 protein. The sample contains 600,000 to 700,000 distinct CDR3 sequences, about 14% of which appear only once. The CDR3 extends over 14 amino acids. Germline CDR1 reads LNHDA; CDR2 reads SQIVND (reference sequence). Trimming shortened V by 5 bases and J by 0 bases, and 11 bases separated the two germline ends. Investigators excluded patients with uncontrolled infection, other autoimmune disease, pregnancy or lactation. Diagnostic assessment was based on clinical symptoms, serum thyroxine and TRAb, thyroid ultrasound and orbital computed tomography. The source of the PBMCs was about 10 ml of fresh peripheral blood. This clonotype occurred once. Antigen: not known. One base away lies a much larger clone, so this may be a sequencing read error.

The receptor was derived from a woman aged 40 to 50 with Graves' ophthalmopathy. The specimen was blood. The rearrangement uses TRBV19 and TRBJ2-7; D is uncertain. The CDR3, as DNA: TGTGCCAGTAGTCCGTGGGTGAGCTCCTACGAGCAGTACTTC. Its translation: CASSPWVSSYEQYF.